This passage covers 27 T cell receptor beta chains from one sample sequenced in a study of shared clonotypes between healthy human individuals. Generated by immunoSEQ multiplex PCR, the TCRdb table keeps only in-frame clones and is missing some. The data show hundreds of thousands of clones, roughly 83% seen once. The sample comprised PBMCs. The receptor set was obtained from a woman aged 40 to 49 in good health. Some clones in this sample may be carry-over from other donors' samples.

This clone has more than one count but fewer than ten. The chain combines TRBV30 with TRBJ1-2; TRBD1 is a possible D gene (5 bases). The germline V gene encodes CDR1 GTSNPN and CDR2 SVGIG (reference sequence). CDR3 length equals 13 residues. V was shortened by 2 bases and J by 8 bases, with 15 bases between the two germline ends. The CDR3 sequence is CAWSPNPDTGYTF. CDR3 coding DNA: TGTGCCTGGAGTCCAAACCCGGACACAGGCTACACCTTC.

The gene calls are TRBV21-1 and TRBJ1-1; the table's D call, TRBD1, was not checked against the DNA. TRBV21-1 is a documented pseudogene. This CDR3 has 13 residues. The CDR3 reads CASKMTGYDEAFF. CDR3 sequence (DNA): TGTGCCAGCAAGATGACAGGGTACGATGAAGCTTTCTTT.

V usage is TRBV1 and J usage is TRBJ1-1. TRBV1 is assigned pseudogene status. CDR3 length equals 19 residues. CDR3 amino acids: CTSSQDRRGPGARDTEAFF. The CDR3 DNA reads TGCACCAGCAGCCAAGATAGGAGGGGACCGGGGGCGCGGGACACTGAAGCTTTCTTT.

V usage is TRBV2 and J usage is TRBJ2-7; D may be TRBD1 (6 bases). V gave up 5 bases and J gave up 0 bases, with 8 bases separating them. CDR1 is SNHLY, CDR2 FYNNEI, per germline. There are 13 residues in the CDR3. This CDR3 reads CASSRDNSYEQYF. CDR3 sequence (DNA): TGTGCCAGCAGTCGGGACAACTCCTACGAGCAGTACTTC.

The V and J genes are TRBV30 and TRBJ2-5; TRBD2 agrees at 7 bases. The J call is in doubt because the DNA end fits TRBJ2-7 better. The CDR3 is 16 residues long. Germline CDR1 GTSNPN, CDR2 SVGIG (reference sequence). The CDR3 DNA follows: TGTGCCTGGATAATCCCCCCGGGAGGACGGTCCTACGAGCAGTACTTC. The encoded protein is CAWIIPPGGRSYEQYF.

As to this clone: A much larger clone lies a single base off, so this may be a read error. This rearrangement joins TRBV30 to TRBJ1-6; no clear D. CDR3 size: 12 residues. CDR1 and CDR2 (germline): GTSNPN, SVGIG (reference sequence). The CDR3 loop is CAWSVNNSPLRF. In nucleotides, the CDR3 is TGTGCCTGGAGTGTAAATAATTCACCCCTCCGCTTT.

The chain carries TRBV18 and TRBJ1-4; D gene unclear. Germline V gives CDR1 KGHSH, CDR2 LQKENI. The CDR3 sequence is 16 residues long. Trimming pared 3 bases from V and 4 bases from J, leaving 15 bases between. The CDR3 nucleotides are TGTGCCAGCTCACCTAGGCAGCTGTCTGATAATGAAAAACTGTTTTTT. Translation gives CASSPRQLSDNEKLFF.

Of note for this clone: At the DNA level, this CDR3 is encoded by other sequences in the same sample as well. V gene TRBV20-1 combines with J gene TRBJ2-7; D uncertain. Germline V gene data show CDR1 as DFQATT and CDR2 as SNEGSKA (reference sequence). Deletions cut 2 bases from V and 4 bases from J, with 6 bases between. The length of the CDR3 is 11 residues. The CDR3 nucleotides are TGCAGTGCTAGATCGGATTACGAGCAGTACTTC. It specifies CSARSDYEQYF.

This chain uses TRBV28 with TRBJ1-6; D not certain. The CDR3 spans 15 residues. V was cut by 8 bases and J by 7 bases, with 18 bases left in between. CDR1 is MDHEN, CDR2 SYDVKM, per germline. CDR3: CASAYVDSENSPLHF. In nucleotides, the CDR3 is TGTGCCAGCGCGTATGTGGATTCTGAGAATTCACCCCTCCACTTT.

V gene TRBV28 combines with J gene TRBJ2-3; 9 nucleotides agree with TRBD1. This CDR3 region has 17 residues. Losses at the gene ends were 1 base for V and 4 bases for J; bases not matched to a gene: 9. The germline V gene encodes CDR1 MDHEN and CDR2 SYDVKM. This CDR3 is CASSLYPGQGASDTQYF. The DNA for the CDR3 is TGTGCCAGCAGTTTATACCCGGGACAGGGAGCTTCAGATACGCAGTATTTT. Drawing the rest from reference TRBV28 and TRBJ2-3, the complete variable domain is DVKVTQSSRYLVKRTGEKVFLECVQDMDHENMFWYRQDPGLGLRLIYFSYDVKMKEKGDIPEGYSVSREKKERFSLILESASTNQTSMYLCASSLYPGQGASDTQYFGPGTRLTVL.

This clone has a single count. This chain links TRBV15 with TRBJ2-5, with TRBD2 as a possible D gene (5 bases). V was pared by 0 bases and J by 2 bases, with 10 bases between. Per the germline V gene, CDR1 is LNHNV and CDR2 is YYDKDF (reference sequence). The CDR3 is made up of 15 amino acids. The CDR3 nucleotides read TGTGCCACCAGCAGAGAAAAGAGGGCTCAAGAGACCCAGTACTTC. It specifies CATSREKRAQETQYF. The full variable domain, in which reference TRBV15 and TRBJ2-5 provide the parts outside the CDR3, is DAMVIQNPRYQVTQFGKPVTLSCSQTLNHNVMYWYQQKSSQAPKLLFHYYDKDFNNEADTPDNFQSRRPNTSFCFLDIRSPGLGDTAMYLCATSREKRAQETQYFGPGTRLLVL.

CDR3 sequence (DNA): TGTGCCGCCGGGGAGTATAGCAATCAGCCCCAGCATTTT. Translating gives CAAGEYSNQPQHF. This sequence joins TRBV19 and TRBJ1-5; no firm D call. This CDR3 region has 13 residues. V was clipped by 11 bases and J by 0 bases, with 11 bases between them. Germline loops: CDR1 LNHDA, CDR2 SQIVND (reference sequence).

V and J are TRBV28 and TRBJ1-2, with 8 bases fitting TRBD1. Germline V gene data show CDR1 as MDHEN and CDR2 as SYDVKM. CDR3 length: 16 residues. Unmatched junction bases numbered 13, after V lost 5 bases and J lost 5 bases. CDR3 amino acids: CASSVPTGASGYGYTF. CDR3 nucleotide sequence: TGTGCCAGCAGTGTACCGACAGGGGCTTCGGGGTATGGCTACACCTTC.

This clone has more than one count but fewer than ten. This chain links TRBV5-8 with TRBJ2-7; the match to TRBD2 covers 12 bases. CDR3 length: 16 residues. Germline CDR1 and CDR2: SGHTS and YDEGEE. J was trimmed by 0 bases and V by 0 bases; bases with no gene match: 1. The CDR3 DNA follows: TGTGCCAGCAGCTTGGTGGGACTAGCGGGCTCCTACGAGCAGTACTTC. It codes for CASSLVGLAGSYEQYF.

This rearrangement joins TRBV27 to TRBJ2-7; TRBD1 matches 7 bases. Germline lookup yields CDR1 MNHEY and CDR2 SMNVEV (reference sequence). This CDR3 has 14 amino acids. V lost 2 bases to trimming and J lost 5 bases; unmatched junction nucleotides: 6. The CDR3 loop is CASSLAQGVHEQYF. The CDR3, as DNA: TGTGCCAGCAGTTTAGCCCAGGGGGTCCACGAGCAGTACTTC.

The chain recombines TRBV10-3 with TRBJ2-1; D uncertain. V lost 2 bases and J lost 5, with 4 bases in between. Germline V gene data show CDR1 as ENHRY and CDR2 as SYGVKD. The CDR3 consists of 12 residues. This CDR3 reads CAISETNNEQFF. The CDR3 DNA reads TGTGCCATCAGTGAGACGAACAATGAGCAGTTCTTC.

The V call is TRBV2, the J call TRBJ1-6, with D possibly being TRBD1 (5 bases). The ends were cut back, 3 bases at V and 8 bases at J, with 11 bases in the middle. CDR1 and CDR2 from the germline V gene are SNHLY and FYNNEI. The CDR3 sequence is 14 residues long. CDR3: CASSEPGGDSPLHF. CDR3 DNA: TGTGCCAGCAGTGAGCCAGGAGGGGATTCACCCCTCCACTTT.

The chain employs TRBV6-5 and TRBJ1-2, with a weak D call TRBD1 (6 bases). Trimming removed 6 bases at V and 3 bases at J, with 14 bases between. The CDR3 has 14 amino acids. From germline, CDR1 is MNHEY and CDR2 SVGAGI. In DNA, the CDR3 is TGTGCCAGCAGCCAGGGGTTTTTGGACTATGGCTACACCTTC. Protein sequence: CASSQGFLDYGYTF.

The chain combines TRBV28 with TRBJ2-1; TRBD2 might be the D (6 bases). This CDR3 contains 17 residues. V was cut by 2 bases and J by 2 bases, with 16 bases left in between. Germline assignment: CDR1 MDHEN and CDR2 SYDVKM. The CDR3 nucleotides read TGTGCCAGCAGTTTAGCGGGAAGACCCGACCCCTACAATGAGCAGTTCTTC. Translating it yields CASSLAGRPDPYNEQFF.

The chain carries TRBV29-1 and TRBJ2-1; TRBD2 matches 12 bases. Germline loops: CDR1 SQVTM, CDR2 ANQGSEA. CDR3 length: 14 residues. J was trimmed by 4 bases and V by 7 bases; bases with no gene match: 5. The CDR3 DNA reads TGCAGCGGGGGACTAGCGGGCCCTTACAATGAGCAGTTCTTC. Its translation is CSGGLAGPYNEQFF.

The chain links TRBV7-3 to TRBJ2-7, with TRBD2 identical over 11 bases. This CDR3 has 17 amino acids. The V segment lost 5 bases and the J segment 1 base; nucleotides outside the gene matches: 10. The germline V gene has CDR1 SGHTA and CDR2 FQGTGA. CDR3 sequence (DNA): TGTGCCAGCAGCCCTGGGGGACTAGCGGAAACTTCCTACGAGCAGTACTTC. It is translated as CASSPGGLAETSYEQYF.

The chain is built from TRBV7-2 and TRBJ2-5; the match to TRBD2 covers 7 bases. Per germline, CDR1 SGHTA and CDR2 FQGNSA. With 3 bases clipped from V and 2 bases from J, the junction kept 18 bases outside the gene matches. CDR3 size: 19 residues. For the CDR3, the DNA is TGTGCCAGCAGCTTCCCCGGACTAGGCTTTAGGCGAGAACAAGAGACCCAGTACTTC. This codes for CASSFPGLGFRREQETQYF.

The chain has TRBV30 and TRBJ2-1; 11 nucleotides align to TRBD2. The trim removed 7 bases at V and 3 bases at J, leaving 8 bases unmatched. The CDR3 consists of 15 residues. Germline CDR1 and CDR2: GTSNPN and SVGIG (reference sequence). In DNA form, the CDR3 reads TGTGCCTCAATTACTAGCGGGAGTTTCTACAATGAGCAGTTCTTC. This codes for CASITSGSFYNEQFF.

This sequence joins TRBV29-1 and TRBJ2-5; 7 nucleotides agree with TRBD1. V dropped 6 bases and J dropped 1; count of bases not matched to a gene: 2. The CDR3 runs to 12 residues. The germline CDR1 and CDR2 sequences are SQVTM and ANQGSEA. The CDR3 loop reads CSVTGAQETQYF. Written as DNA, the CDR3 is TGCAGCGTAACAGGGGCCCAAGAGACCCAGTACTTC.

The CDR3, as DNA: TGTGCCAGCAGTTGGGACTCCCAAAGGCAGTTCTTC. This sequence encodes CASSWDSQRQFF. The chain links TRBV2 to TRBJ2-1; tentative D call: TRBD2 (6 bases). The ends were cut back, 5 bases at V and 12 bases at J, with 14 bases in the middle. CDR1 and CDR2 (germline): SNHLY, FYNNEI. The CDR3 totals 12 residues.

The J gene is TRBJ2-3, the V gene TRBV5-6, with D uncertain. The germline V gene encodes CDR1 SGHDT and CDR2 YYEEEE. This CDR3 has 14 residues. V was trimmed by 0 bases and J by 2 bases, leaving 7 bases between them. Here the CDR3 reads CASSLGRFTDTQYF. CDR3 DNA sequence: TGTGCCAGCAGCTTGGGACGGTTCACAGATACGCAGTATTTT.

The rearrangement joins TRBV5-8 to TRBJ2-5; 9 nucleotides line up with TRBD2. V was pared by 1 base and J by 7 bases, with 8 bases of the junction left unmatched. Germline lookup yields CDR1 SGHTS and CDR2 YDEGEE. This CDR3 spans 15 amino acids. This CDR3 is CASSLRREGIGTQYF. The CDR3 bases are TGTGCCAGCAGCTTGAGGCGGGAGGGCATAGGGACCCAGTACTTC.